One and the same sample provided the 32 T cell receptor beta chains below, sequenced in a study of blood T cell repertoires in COVID-19. Produced via immunoSEQ multiplex PCR; TCRdb's table is partial and in-frame only. In the table there are approximately 140,000 clones, around four fifths of which are singletons. The sequencing input was peripheral blood. The origin of the receptors is a human donor in a cohort sampled during active COVID-19.

The chain employs TRBV5-1 and TRBJ2-7; tentatively, D is TRBD2 (6 bases). Germline CDR1 reads SGHRS; CDR2 reads YFSETQ. V was shortened by 4 bases and J by 7 bases, with 21 bases between the two germline ends. The CDR3 has 15 amino acids. In DNA form, the CDR3 reads TGCGCCAGCAGCAATCAACCGGGAGACATGCAGGAGCAGTACTTC. Translation gives CASSNQPGDMQEQYF.

This chain links TRBV7-2 with TRBJ1-2; D not resolved. The CDR3 sequence is 13 residues long. The germline CDR1 and CDR2 sequences are SGHTA and FQGNSA. V lost 3 bases, J lost 7 bases, and 12 bases lay in between. This chain's CDR3 is CASSFLASPGYTF. In DNA, the CDR3 is TGTGCCAGCAGCTTCCTAGCGTCTCCTGGCTACACCTTC.

The rearrangement joins TRBV5-1 to TRBJ1-2; the match to TRBD1 covers 10 bases. The germline gives CDR1 SGHRS, CDR2 YFSETQ. The CDR3 spans 13 residues. After removal of 4 bases from V and 8 bases from J, the junction contained 5 bases not matched to a gene. The CDR3: CASSPRTGGGYTF. The CDR3 DNA sequence: TGCGCCAGCAGCCCCCGGACAGGGGGAGGCTACACCTTC.

V gene TRBV20-1 combines with J gene TRBJ2-1; the D is unclear. This CDR3 region has 11 residues. Germline V lookup: CDR1 DFQATT, CDR2 SNEGSKA (reference sequence). Trimming removed 6 bases from V and 10 bases from J, with 13 bases in between. CDR3 residues: CSAPDTSEQFF. The CDR3 region has the DNA TGCAGTGCCCCCGACACCTCCGAGCAGTTCTTC.

This clone appeared once. The chain carries TRBV6-6 and TRBJ2-7, with D tentatively TRBD1 (6 bases). There are 14 residues in the CDR3. Germline values: CDR1 MNHNY, CDR2 SVGAGI (reference sequence). The germline V and J ends were trimmed by 2 bases and 3 bases, with 11 bases remaining between them. CDR3 in amino acids: CASSYAVGGYEQYF. The CDR3 DNA reads TGTGCCAGCAGTTACGCCGTAGGGGGCTACGAGCAGTACTTC.

The rearrangement joins TRBV4-2 to TRBJ1-1; D is perhaps TRBD1 (5 bases). The CDR3 spans 15 residues. The germline V gene encodes CDR1 LGHNA and CDR2 YNFKEQ. V lost 3 bases and J lost 1, with 12 bases in between. Written as DNA, the CDR3 is TGTGCCAGCAGCCACTCTTCCCAGGGGAACACTGAAGCTTTCTTT. Protein product: CASSHSSQGNTEAFF.

This chain joins TRBV7-3 and TRBJ1-1; D ambiguous. The CDR3 totals 13 residues. Germline V CDR1 and CDR2: SGHTA, FQGTGA. Between the trimmed V and J ends, which lost 4 bases and 1 base, there was a span of 7 bases. This chain's CDR3 is CASSSSGNTEAFF. DNA for the CDR3: TGTGCCAGCAGCTCCTCGGGGAACACTGAAGCTTTCTTT. The variable domain in full, with the rest retrieved from reference TRBV7-3 and TRBJ1-1, is GAGVSQTPSNKVTEKGKYVELRCDPISGHTALYWYRQSLGQGPEFLIYFQGTGAADDSGLPNDRFFAVRPEGSVSTLKIQRTERGDSAVYLCASSSSGNTEAFFGQGTRLTVV.

This chain joins TRBV19 and TRBJ2-3; D remains ambiguous. The CDR3 covers 15 residues. The V end was cut by 5 bases, the J end by 8 bases, with 20 bases between. In germline, CDR1 is LNHDA, CDR2 SQIVND (reference sequence). The CDR3: CASSPPQSLGRTQYF. CDR3 nucleotide sequence: TGTGCCAGTAGTCCCCCCCAGTCATTGGGCCGTACGCAGTATTTT.

This chain connects TRBV2 to TRBJ2-3, with D maybe TRBD2 (6 bases). V was pared by 6 bases and J by 0 bases, with 10 bases between. This CDR3 contains 14 residues. Per the germline V gene, CDR1 is SNHLY and CDR2 is FYNNEI. CDR3 DNA: TGTGCCAGCAGACCGGGACTCAGCACAGATACGCAGTATTTT. Residues: CASRPGLSTDTQYF.

The chain couples TRBV27 to TRBJ1-2; D not resolved. The V and J ends lost 6 bases and 10 bases respectively, with 15 bases between them. CDR3 length equals 12 residues. Germline CDR1 reads MNHEY; CDR2 reads SMNVEV (reference sequence). This CDR3 reads CASSPPEGDYTF. CDR3 coding DNA: TGTGCCAGCAGCCCCCCCGAGGGTGACTACACCTTC.

This chain joins TRBV10-3 and TRBJ1-1, with D possibly being TRBD1 (6 bases). Germline lookup yields CDR1 ENHRY and CDR2 SYGVKD. The CDR3 extends over 14 amino acids. Trimming cost V 5 bases and J 3 bases, with 13 bases left between them. CDR3 region: CAISPQGGDTEAFF. The CDR3 region has the DNA TGTGCCATCAGTCCACAGGGAGGGGACACTGAAGCTTTCTTT.

The gene calls are TRBV19 and TRBJ2-1; TRBD2 matches at 7 bases. Germline CDR1 and CDR2: LNHDA and SQIVND (reference sequence). The CDR3 is made up of 13 amino acids. V trimming: 1 base; J trimming: 9 bases; junction bases outside the gene matches: 3. The chain's CDR3 is CASSIAGGGEQFF. The CDR3 DNA reads TGTGCCAGTAGTATAGCCGGCGGGGGTGAGCAGTTCTTC.

The chain couples TRBV6-2 or TRBV6-3 to TRBJ1-1, with 8 bases identical to TRBD1. CDR1 and CDR2 from the germline V gene are MNHEY and SVGEGT. The CDR3 contains 13 residues. J lost 4 bases, V lost 6 bases, and 4 bases had no gene match. The CDR3 protein is CASSRQGFTEAFF. The CDR3 nucleotides read TGTGCCAGCAGCAGACAGGGGTTCACTGAAGCTTTCTTT.

CDR3 loop: CSVDPRRGADTQYF. The CDR3 nucleotides read TGCAGCGTTGACCCACGCCGGGGGGCAGATACGCAGTATTTT. The V call is TRBV29-1, the J call TRBJ2-3; 7 bases agree with TRBD2. This CDR3 comprises 14 residues. J gave up 4 bases and V 3 bases, and 7 bases lay outside the gene matches. Germline loops: CDR1 SQVTM, CDR2 ANQGSEA.

V is TRBV4-1 and J is TRBJ1-4; 7 nucleotides line up with TRBD1. This CDR3 is built from 15 residues. Germline CDR1 reads MGHRA; CDR2 reads YSYEKL. V shed 0 bases and J 3 bases; nucleotides not matched to a gene: 1. CDR3 DNA: TGCGCCAGCAGCCAAGATGGGACAGCTAATGAAAAACTGTTTTTT. This codes for CASSQDGTANEKLFF.

The chain combines TRBV5-4 with TRBJ1-2; D is ambiguous. This CDR3 comprises 14 residues. Germline V gene data show CDR1 as SGHNT and CDR2 as YYREEE (reference sequence). Deletions cut 0 bases from V and 7 bases from J, with 13 bases between. In DNA, the CDR3 is TGTGCCAGCAGCTTGGGGTGGGCTGCTGGTGGCTACACCTTC. Its protein is CASSLGWAAGGYTF. Full variable domain (remainder filled in from reference TRBV5-4 and TRBJ1-2): ETGVTQSPTHLIKTRGQQVTLRCSSQSGHNTVSWYQQALGQGPQFIFQYYREEENGRGNFPPRFSGLQFPNYSSELNVNALELDDSALYLCASSLGWAAGGYTFGSGTRLTVV.

V is TRBV12-3 or TRBV12-4 and J is TRBJ1-2; tentatively, D is TRBD1 (5 bases). V dropped 3 bases and J dropped 5 bases, with 7 bases sitting between them. This CDR3 contains 12 residues. The CDR3 reads CASSFGGYGYTF. CDR3 DNA sequence: TGTGCCAGCAGTTTCGGGGGTTATGGCTACACCTTC.

This chain connects TRBV7-8 to TRBJ2-7; 9 bases align to TRBD1. This CDR3 contains 14 residues. The germline CDR1 and CDR2 sequences are SGHVS and FQNEAQ. Losses at the gene ends were 4 bases for V and 7 bases for J; bases not matched to a gene: 8. In DNA form, the CDR3 reads TGTGCCAGCAGCTCCGCTGGGACAGGGCGAGAGCAGTACTTC. Translated: CASSSAGTGREQYF.

The CDR3 DNA sequence: TGTGCCAGTAGAGGTACAGGGACAGAAGCTTTCTTT. It encodes CASRGTGTEAFF. V gene TRBV19 combines with J gene TRBJ1-1, with a weak D call TRBD1 (6 bases). The CDR3 loop spans 12 amino acids. V was pared by 6 bases and J by 8 bases, with 13 bases between. Germline V CDR1 and CDR2: LNHDA, SQIVND (reference sequence).

The rearrangement uses TRBV5-4 and TRBJ1-6; D remains ambiguous. The CDR3 is made up of 15 amino acids. CDR1 SGHNT and CDR2 YYREEE come from the germline V gene (reference sequence). Trimming pared 0 bases from V and 0 bases from J, leaving 4 bases between. The DNA of the CDR3 is TGTGCCAGCAGCTTGGGGGCCTCCTATAATTCACCCCTCCACTTT. Amino acids: CASSLGASYNSPLHF.

The chain links TRBV28 to TRBJ1-4; D unresolved. The CDR3 is made up of 10 amino acids. Germline V gene sequence: CDR1 MDHEN, CDR2 SYDVKM. Trimming took off 8 bases at V and 10 bases at J, with 8 bases between the two ends. DNA of the CDR3: TGTGCCAGCGGCGCAGGAAAACTGTTTTTT. Its translation: CASGAGKLFF.

The CDR3 reads CASSHTSGQGPLAGNTIYF. The DNA for the CDR3 is TGTGCCAGCAGCCATACTTCGGGACAGGGCCCCCTTGCCGGAAACACCATATATTTT. The rearrangement links TRBV3-1 (or the pseudogene TRBV3-2) to TRBJ1-3, with 9 positions matching TRBD1. Per the germline V gene, CDR1 is LGHDT and CDR2 is YNNKEL (reference sequence). Trimming cost V 3 bases and J 4 bases; bases outside gene matches: 16. This CDR3 contains 19 residues.

The rearrangement links TRBV6-2 or TRBV6-3 to TRBJ2-7; D is uncertain. Trimming removed 0 bases from V and 2 bases from J, with 11 bases in between. Looked up from germline, CDR1 is MNHEY and CDR2 is SVGEGT. This CDR3 has 15 amino acids. CDR3 in DNA: TGTGCCAGCAGTTACTCCGGTTCGAAGACCTACGAGCAGTACTTC. It yields the protein CASSYSGSKTYEQYF.

The chain is built from TRBV9 and TRBJ1-3, with D perhaps matching TRBD1 (5 bases). Looked up from germline, CDR1 is SGDLS and CDR2 is YYNGEE. Trimming removed 5 bases at V and 0 bases at J, with 6 bases between. This CDR3 is 13 amino acids long. CDR3 DNA: TGTGCCAGCAGGACAGACTCTGGAAACACCATATATTTT. It translates to CASRTDSGNTIYF.

This chain connects TRBV5-6 to TRBJ1-4; 9 nucleotides align to TRBD1. Germline assignment: CDR1 SGHDT and CDR2 YYEEEE. The CDR3 is 12 amino acids. V lost 4 bases, J lost 12 bases, and 4 bases stayed unmatched. The CDR3 protein is CASSTGGPELFF. DNA of the CDR3: TGTGCCAGCAGCACAGGGGGCCCCGAACTGTTTTTT.

The chain combines TRBV6-5 with TRBJ1-4; tentatively, D is TRBD1 (6 bases). The length of the CDR3 is 15 residues. CDR1 is MNHEY and CDR2 is SVGAGI in the germline V gene. The V gene lost 8 bases and the J gene lost 4 bases, with 17 bases spanning the gap. In DNA form, the CDR3 reads TGTGCCAGCCGACAGGTCCACCGCATTAATGAAAAACTGTTTTTT. It codes for CASRQVHRINEKLFF.

The chain links TRBV11-3 to TRBJ1-2; D gene unclear. Germline loops: CDR1 SGHNT, CDR2 YENEEA. The ends were cut back, 3 bases at V and 8 bases at J, with 13 bases in the middle. The CDR3 extends over 13 amino acids. CDR3 sequence reads: CASSLGWEGGYTF. The DNA for the CDR3 is TGTGCCAGCAGCTTGGGATGGGAGGGCGGCTACACCTTC.

The rearrangement links TRBV4-1 to TRBJ1-2; TRBD1 might be the D (5 bases). Germline V lookup: CDR1 MGHRA, CDR2 YSYEKL. There are 18 residues in the CDR3. V lost 0 bases, J lost 4 bases, and 21 bases lay in between. Written as DNA, the CDR3 is TGCGCCAGCAGCCAAGAAGGGCTGGGAGGGGCAAGGGGCTATGGCTACACCTTC. Amino acids: CASSQEGLGGARGYGYTF.

The chain is built from TRBV5-5 and TRBJ1-1; D is unresolved. V was cut by 4 bases and J by 7 bases, with 11 bases left in between. Looked up from germline, CDR1 is SGHKS and CDR2 is YYEKEE (reference sequence). CDR3 size: 12 residues. CDR3 region: CASSIKAGEAFF. The CDR3 DNA sequence: TGTGCCAGCAGCATTAAGGCAGGTGAAGCTTTCTTT.

There are a few counts of this clone. The genes are TRBV2 and TRBJ1-2, with 9 bases lining up with TRBD1. The CDR3 is 16 amino acids. Germline loops: CDR1 SNHLY, CDR2 FYNNEI. The J segment lost 0 bases and the V segment lost 8 bases, leaving 10 bases of the junction unmatched. The CDR3 sequence is CASARDRAEANYGYTF. The CDR3 coding sequence is TGTGCCAGCGCTAGGGACAGGGCAGAAGCTAACTATGGCTACACCTTC.

This sequence joins TRBV7-2 and TRBJ1-1; maybe TRBD1 (5 bases). The V and J ends lost 5 bases and 9 bases respectively, with 19 bases between them. This CDR3 spans 14 amino acids. The germline V gene encodes CDR1 SGHTA and CDR2 FQGNSA. The CDR3 DNA is TGTGCCAGCAGCCCTGCCTCGGGGGACGCCCAAGCTTTCTTT. It specifies CASSPASGDAQAFF.

This clone was observed a handful of times. V gene TRBV12-5 combines with J gene TRBJ1-1; no reliable D call. Germline V lookup: CDR1 LGHNT, CDR2 FRNRAP. The CDR3 extends over 13 amino acids. Deletions cut 1 base from V and 5 bases from J, with 8 bases between. The CDR3 loop is CASGLEAGTEAFF. The CDR3 nucleotides read TGTGCTAGTGGTTTGGAGGCGGGGACTGAAGCTTTCTTT.